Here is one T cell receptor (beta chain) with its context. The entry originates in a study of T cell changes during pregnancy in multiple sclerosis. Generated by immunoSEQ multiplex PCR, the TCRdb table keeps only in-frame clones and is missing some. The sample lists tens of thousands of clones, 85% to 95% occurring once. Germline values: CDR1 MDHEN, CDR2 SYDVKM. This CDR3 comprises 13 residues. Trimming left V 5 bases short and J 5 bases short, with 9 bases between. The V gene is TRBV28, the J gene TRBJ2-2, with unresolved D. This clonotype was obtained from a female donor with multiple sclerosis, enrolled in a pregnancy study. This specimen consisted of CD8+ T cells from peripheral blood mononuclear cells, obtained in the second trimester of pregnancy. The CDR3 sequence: CASSRSRTGELFF. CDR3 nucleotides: TGTGCCAGCAGTAGGAGTAGGACCGGGGAGCTGTTTTTT.